This entry describes one T cell receptor (beta chain). This CDR3 spans 14 amino acids. V lost 2 bases to trimming and J lost 7 bases, with 16 bases between them. Germline V gene lookup returns CDR1 SGHRS and CDR2 YFSETQ. These data come from a study of PD-L1 blockade in urothelial cancer. TCRdb keeps only in-frame clones here, not all; method: immunoSEQ multiplex PCR. The table lists around 25,000 clones, 70% to 90% of them singletons, with roughly 3% in the top ten. This clonotype was obtained from a man aged 50 to 60 with urothelial cancer. This rearrangement joins TRBV5-1 to TRBJ2-7; maybe TRBD1 (6 bases). Specimen: PBMCs, collected around atezolizumab (anti-PD-L1) treatment. The DNA for the CDR3 is TGCGCCAGCAGCTTCAGGGGTGGGGTCCGGGAGCAGTACTTC. It specifies CASSFRGGVREQYF. The variable domain in full, completed from reference TRBV5-1 and TRBJ2-7, reads KAGVTQTPRYLIKTRGQQVTLSCSPISGHRSVSWYQQTPGQGLQFLFEYFSETQRNKGNFPGRFSGRQFSNSRSEMNVSTLELGDSALYLCASSFRGGVREQYFGPGTRLTVT.